This T cell receptor beta chain was retrieved from a study of blood T cell repertoires in COVID-19. Study-level information: The cDNA or gDNA used as material had been derived from T cells, B-cell-depleted T cells, or PBMCs.

Germline V gives CDR1 SGHRS, CDR2 YFSETQ. This CDR3 spans 17 amino acids. Trimming took 0 bases from V and 7 from J; bases not matched to a gene: 9. Original data processing: Reference gene primers were amplified, and this amplification served to estimate nucleated cell counts. Clones were sequenced by immunoSEQ multiplex PCR, and TCRdb holds only the in-frame ones, with some missing. That table gives V, J and clone size, and the DNA gave D and trimming. The sample contains approximately 250,000 clones, roughly 85% of which appear only once. Enrolment of Seattle patients took place during active infection, and they were followed longitudinally.

The sample comprised peripheral blood. The V call is TRBV5-1, the J call TRBJ2-3, with 12 positions matching TRBD2. The sequence was obtained from a man in his forties or fifties with COVID-19, enrolled during active disease. The CDR3 loop is CASSLAQASGGANTQYF. In DNA form, the CDR3 reads TGCGCCAGCAGCTTGGCACAGGCTAGCGGGGGGGCAAATACGCAGTATTTT. Drawing the rest from reference TRBV5-1 and TRBJ2-3, the complete variable domain is KAGVTQTPRYLIKTRGQQVTLSCSPISGHRSVSWYQQTPGQGLQFLFEYFSETQRNKGNFPGRFSGRQFSNSRSEMNVSTLELGDSALYLCASSLAQASGGANTQYFGPGTRLTVL.